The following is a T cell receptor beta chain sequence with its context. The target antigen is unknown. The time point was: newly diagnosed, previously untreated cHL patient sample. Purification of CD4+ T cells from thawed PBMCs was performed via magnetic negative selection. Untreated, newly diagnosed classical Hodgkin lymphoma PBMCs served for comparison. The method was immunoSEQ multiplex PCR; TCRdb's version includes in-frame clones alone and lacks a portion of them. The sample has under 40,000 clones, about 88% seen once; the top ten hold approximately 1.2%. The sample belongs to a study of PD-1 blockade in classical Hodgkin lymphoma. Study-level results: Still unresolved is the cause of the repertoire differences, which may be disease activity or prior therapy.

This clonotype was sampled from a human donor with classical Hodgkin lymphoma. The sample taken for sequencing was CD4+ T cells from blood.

For the CDR3, the DNA is TGTGCCAGCAGCTTGACTAGCGGGACTAACACCGGGGAGCTGTTTTTT. Translation: CASSLTSGTNTGELFF. The chain has TRBV9 and TRBJ2-2, with 11 nucleotides matching TRBD2. Germline CDR1 and CDR2: SGDLS and YYNGEE. The J segment lost 2 bases and the V segment lost 4 bases, leaving 4 bases of the junction unmatched. The CDR3 loop spans 16 amino acids.